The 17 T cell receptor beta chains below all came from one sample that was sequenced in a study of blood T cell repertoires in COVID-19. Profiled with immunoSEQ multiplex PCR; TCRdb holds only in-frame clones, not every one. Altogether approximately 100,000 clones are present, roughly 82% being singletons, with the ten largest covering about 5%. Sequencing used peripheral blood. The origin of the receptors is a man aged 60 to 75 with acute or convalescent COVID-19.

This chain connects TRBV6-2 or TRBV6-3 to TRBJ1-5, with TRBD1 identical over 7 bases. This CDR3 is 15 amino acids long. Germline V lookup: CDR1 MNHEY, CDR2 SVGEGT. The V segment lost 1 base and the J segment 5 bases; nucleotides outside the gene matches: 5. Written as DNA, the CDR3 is TGTGCCAGCAGTTACTTAGGGGGCGACTATCAGCCCCAGCATTTT. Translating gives CASSYLGGDYQPQHF.

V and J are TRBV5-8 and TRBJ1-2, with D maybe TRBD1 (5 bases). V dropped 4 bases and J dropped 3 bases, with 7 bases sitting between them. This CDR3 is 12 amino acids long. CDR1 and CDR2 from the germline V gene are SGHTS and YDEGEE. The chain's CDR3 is CASSQGDYGYTF. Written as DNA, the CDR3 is TGTGCCAGCAGCCAGGGCGACTATGGCTACACCTTC.

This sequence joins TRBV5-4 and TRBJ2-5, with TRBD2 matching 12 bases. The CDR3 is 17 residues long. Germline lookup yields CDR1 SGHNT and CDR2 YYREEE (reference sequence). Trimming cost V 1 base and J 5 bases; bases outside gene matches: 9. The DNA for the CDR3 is TGTGCCAGCAGCTTGCCTGGACTAGCGGGAAAGGTGGAGACCCAGTACTTC. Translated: CASSLPGLAGKVETQYF.

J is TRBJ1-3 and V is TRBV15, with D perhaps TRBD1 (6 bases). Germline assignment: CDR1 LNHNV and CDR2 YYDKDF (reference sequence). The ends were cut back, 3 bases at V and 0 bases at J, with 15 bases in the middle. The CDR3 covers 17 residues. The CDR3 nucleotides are TGTGCCACCAGCAGCCACAGGGAATTACTCTCTGGAAACACCATATATTTT. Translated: CATSSHRELLSGNTIYF.

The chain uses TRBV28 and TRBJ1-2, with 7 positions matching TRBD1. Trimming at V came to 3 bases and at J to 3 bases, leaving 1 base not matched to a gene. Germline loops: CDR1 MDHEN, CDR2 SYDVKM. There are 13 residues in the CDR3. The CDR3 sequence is CASSFGTDYGYTF. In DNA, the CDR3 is TGTGCCAGCAGTTTTGGGACAGACTATGGCTACACCTTC.

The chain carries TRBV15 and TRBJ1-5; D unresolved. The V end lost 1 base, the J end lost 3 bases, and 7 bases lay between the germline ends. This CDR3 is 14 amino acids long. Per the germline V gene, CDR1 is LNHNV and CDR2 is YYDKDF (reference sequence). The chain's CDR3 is CATSRGHSNQPQHF. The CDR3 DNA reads TGTGCCACCAGCAGAGGACACTCCAATCAGCCCCAGCATTTT.

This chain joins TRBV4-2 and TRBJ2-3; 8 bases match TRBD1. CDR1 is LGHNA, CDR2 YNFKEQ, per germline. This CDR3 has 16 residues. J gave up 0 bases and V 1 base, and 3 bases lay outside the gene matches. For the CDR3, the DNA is TGTGCCAGCAGCCAAGGGCAGGGGGCAAGCACAGATACGCAGTATTTT. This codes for CASSQGQGASTDTQYF.

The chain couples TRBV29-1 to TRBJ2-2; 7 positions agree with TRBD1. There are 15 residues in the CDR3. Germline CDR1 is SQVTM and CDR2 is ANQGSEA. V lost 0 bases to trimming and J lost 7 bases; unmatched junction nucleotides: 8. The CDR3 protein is CSVEDWAGGGGELFF. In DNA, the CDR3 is TGCAGCGTTGAAGATTGGGCAGGGGGTGGCGGGGAGCTGTTTTTT.

The CDR3 nucleotides read TGTGCCAGCAGCTTAGCGGGGCAGGGCCTCGGGAATGAAAAACTGTTTTTT. Protein product: CASSLAGQGLGNEKLFF. This rearrangement joins TRBV7-2 to TRBJ1-4, with D perhaps TRBD1 (5 bases). The CDR3 spans 17 residues. V dropped 0 bases and J dropped 5 bases, with 16 bases sitting between them. Germline V gene sequence: CDR1 SGHTA, CDR2 FQGNSA.

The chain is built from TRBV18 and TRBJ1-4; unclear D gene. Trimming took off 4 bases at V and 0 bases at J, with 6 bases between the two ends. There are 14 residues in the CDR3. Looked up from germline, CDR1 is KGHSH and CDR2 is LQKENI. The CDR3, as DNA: TGTGCCAGCTCACGAGATACAACTAATGAAAAACTGTTTTTT. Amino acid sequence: CASSRDTTNEKLFF.

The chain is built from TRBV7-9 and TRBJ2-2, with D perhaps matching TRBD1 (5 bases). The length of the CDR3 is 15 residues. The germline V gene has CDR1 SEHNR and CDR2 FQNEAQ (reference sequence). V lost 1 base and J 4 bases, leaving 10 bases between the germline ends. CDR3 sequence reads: CASSLGQGLTGELFF. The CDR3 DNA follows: TGTGCCAGCAGCTTAGGCCAGGGTCTCACCGGGGAGCTGTTTTTT.

Here the CDR3 reads CAWSVAGAGELFF. Here the CDR3 DNA reads TGTGCCTGGAGTGTAGCCGGGGCCGGGGAGCTGTTTTTT. The gene calls are TRBV30 and TRBJ2-2, with D possibly TRBD2 on 5 matching bases. V was pared by 0 bases and J by 6 bases, with 8 bases between. Germline V gene data show CDR1 as GTSNPN and CDR2 as SVGIG (reference sequence). The CDR3 covers 13 residues.

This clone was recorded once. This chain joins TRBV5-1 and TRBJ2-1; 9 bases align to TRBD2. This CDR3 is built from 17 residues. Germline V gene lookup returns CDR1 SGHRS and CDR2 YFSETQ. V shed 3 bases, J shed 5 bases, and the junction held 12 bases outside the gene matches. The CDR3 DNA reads TGCGCCAGCAGCTACGGGACTAGCTCGATGTGGAACAATGAGCAGTTCTTC. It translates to CASSYGTSSMWNNEQFF.

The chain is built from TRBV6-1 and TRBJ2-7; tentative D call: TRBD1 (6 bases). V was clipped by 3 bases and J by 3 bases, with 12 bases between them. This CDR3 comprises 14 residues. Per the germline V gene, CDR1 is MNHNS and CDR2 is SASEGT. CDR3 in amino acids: CASSEGHGVYEQYF. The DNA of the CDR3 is TGTGCCAGCAGTGAGGGACACGGTGTCTACGAGCAGTACTTC.

CDR3 bases: TGTGCCAGCAGCCAAGATCGGCAGGGGATAAATGGCTACACCTTC. As protein: CASSQDRQGINGYTF. The V and J genes are TRBV4-2 and TRBJ1-2; maybe TRBD1 (6 bases). V lost 0 bases and J lost 6, with 14 bases in between. CDR1 LGHNA and CDR2 YNFKEQ come from the germline V gene. The CDR3 has 15 residues.

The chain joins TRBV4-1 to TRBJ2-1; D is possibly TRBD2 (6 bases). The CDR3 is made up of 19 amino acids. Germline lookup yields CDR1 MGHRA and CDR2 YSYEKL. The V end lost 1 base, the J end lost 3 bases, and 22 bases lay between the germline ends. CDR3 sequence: CASSQGAVPGRKIYNEQFF. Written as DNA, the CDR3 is TGCGCCAGCAGCCAAGGGGCGGTGCCGGGGAGGAAAATCTACAATGAGCAGTTCTTC.

Here the CDR3 reads CASSRQVEEKLFF. The DNA for the CDR3 is TGTGCCAGCAGTCGGCAGGTCGAGGAAAAACTGTTTTTT. This chain links TRBV6-5 with TRBJ1-4; D call uncertain. Germline-derived CDR1 and CDR2 are MNHEY and SVGAGI. Trimming removed 5 bases at V and 8 bases at J, with 12 bases between. This CDR3 is 13 amino acids long.